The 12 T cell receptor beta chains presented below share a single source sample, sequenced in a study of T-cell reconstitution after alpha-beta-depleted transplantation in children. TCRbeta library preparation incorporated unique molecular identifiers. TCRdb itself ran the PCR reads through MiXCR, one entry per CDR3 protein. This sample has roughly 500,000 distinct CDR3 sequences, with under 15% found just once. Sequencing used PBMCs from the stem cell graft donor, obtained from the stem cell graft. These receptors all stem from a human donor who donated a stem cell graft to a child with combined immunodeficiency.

CDR3 DNA: TGTGCCAGCAGTTTGTTGAGGAGCGGGGGGGCCAGGGAGACCCAGTACTTC. It yields the protein CASSLLRSGGARETQYF. The chain combines TRBV12-3 or TRBV12-4 with TRBJ2-5; 10 nucleotides agree with TRBD2. The CDR3 runs 17 residues. With V trimmed by 3 bases and J by 5 bases, 12 bases remained unmatched.

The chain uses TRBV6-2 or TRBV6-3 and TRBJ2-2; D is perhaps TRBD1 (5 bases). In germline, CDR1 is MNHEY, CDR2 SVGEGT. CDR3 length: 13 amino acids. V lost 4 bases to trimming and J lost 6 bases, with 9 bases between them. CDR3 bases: TGTGCCAGCAGTTCAAGGGGTCCCGGGGAGCTGTTTTTT. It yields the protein CASSSRGPGELFF.

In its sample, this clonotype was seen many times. The CDR3 reads CASSLMREPSTDTQYF. DNA of the CDR3: TGCGCCAGCAGCTTGATGCGGGAGCCAAGCACAGATACGCAGTATTTT. The chain combines TRBV5-1 with TRBJ2-3, with TRBD2 identical over 7 bases. Germline trimming cut 1 base from V and 0 bases from J; bases unmatched to any gene: 5. From germline, CDR1 is SGHRS and CDR2 YFSETQ. CDR3 length: 16 amino acids.

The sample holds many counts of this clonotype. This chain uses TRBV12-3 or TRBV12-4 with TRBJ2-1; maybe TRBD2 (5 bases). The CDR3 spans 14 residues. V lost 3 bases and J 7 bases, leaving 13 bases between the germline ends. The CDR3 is CASSFMGAGNEQFF. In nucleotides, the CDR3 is TGTGCCAGCAGTTTTATGGGAGCTGGGAATGAGCAGTTCTTC.

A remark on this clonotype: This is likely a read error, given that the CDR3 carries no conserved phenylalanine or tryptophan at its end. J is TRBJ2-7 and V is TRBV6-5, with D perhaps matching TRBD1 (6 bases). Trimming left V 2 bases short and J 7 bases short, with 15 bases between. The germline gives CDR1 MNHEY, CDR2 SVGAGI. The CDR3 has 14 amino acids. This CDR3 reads CASSYVDRFKEQYY. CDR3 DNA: TGTGCCAGCAGTTACGTAGACAGGTTTAAAGAGCAGTACTAC.

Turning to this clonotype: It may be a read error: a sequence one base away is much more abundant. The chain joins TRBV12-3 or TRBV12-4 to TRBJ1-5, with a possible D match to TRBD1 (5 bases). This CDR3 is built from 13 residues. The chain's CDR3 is CASSLQGSQPEHF. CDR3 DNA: TGTGCCAGCAGTTTGCAGGGAAGTCAGCCCGAGCATTTT.

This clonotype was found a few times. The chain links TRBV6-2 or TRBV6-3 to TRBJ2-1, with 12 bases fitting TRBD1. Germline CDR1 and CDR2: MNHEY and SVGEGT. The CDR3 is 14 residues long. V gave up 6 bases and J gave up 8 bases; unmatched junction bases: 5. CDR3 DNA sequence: TGTGCCAGCAGGGGACAGGGGGCCTCGGATGAGCAGTTCTTC. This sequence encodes CASRGQGASDEQFF.

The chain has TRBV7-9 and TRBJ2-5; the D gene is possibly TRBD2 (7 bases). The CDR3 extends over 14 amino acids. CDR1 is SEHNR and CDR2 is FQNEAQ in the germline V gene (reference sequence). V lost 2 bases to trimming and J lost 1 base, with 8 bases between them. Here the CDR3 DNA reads TGTGCCAGCAGCTTACGGGGGGCCCAAGAGACCCAGTACTTC. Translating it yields CASSLRGAQETQYF.

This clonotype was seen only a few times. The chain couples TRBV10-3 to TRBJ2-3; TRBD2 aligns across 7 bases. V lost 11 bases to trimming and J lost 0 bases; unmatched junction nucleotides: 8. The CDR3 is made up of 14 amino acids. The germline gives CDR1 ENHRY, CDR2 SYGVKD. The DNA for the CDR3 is TGTGCCGCCAAAGCGGGACCTAGCACAGATACGCAGTATTTT. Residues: CAAKAGPSTDTQYF.

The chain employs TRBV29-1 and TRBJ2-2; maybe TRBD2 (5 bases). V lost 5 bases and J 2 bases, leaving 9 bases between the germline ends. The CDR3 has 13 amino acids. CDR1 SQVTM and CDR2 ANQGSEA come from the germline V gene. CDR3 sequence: CSVNGVNTGELFF. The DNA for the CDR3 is TGCAGCGTTAACGGGGTCAACACCGGGGAGCTGTTTTTT.

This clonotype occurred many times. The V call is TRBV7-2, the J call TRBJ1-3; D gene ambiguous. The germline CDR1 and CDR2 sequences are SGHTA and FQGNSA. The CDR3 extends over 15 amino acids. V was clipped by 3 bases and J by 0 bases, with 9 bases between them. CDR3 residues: CASSFYGYSGNTIYF. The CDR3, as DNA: TGTGCCAGCAGCTTTTACGGCTACTCTGGAAACACCATATATTTT.

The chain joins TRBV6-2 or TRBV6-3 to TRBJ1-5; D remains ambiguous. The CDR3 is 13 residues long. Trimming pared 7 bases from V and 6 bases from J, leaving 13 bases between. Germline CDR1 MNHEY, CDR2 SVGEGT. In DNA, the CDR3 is TGTGCCAGCACCACCGGGTGGGTTCAGCCCCAGCATTTT. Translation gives CASTTGWVQPQHF.